This T cell receptor (beta chain) appears in the sequencing data of a study of graft-versus-host responses after intestinal transplantation. Study overall: Anti-thymocyte globulin was used for induction in all recipients, who then took tacrolimus and steroids for roughly three years.

Assay: immunoSEQ multiplex PCR; the TCRdb copy retains only in-frame clones and omits some. Altogether some 130,000 clones are present, around 95% being singletons, with the ten largest covering over 2.5%. Comments on this clone: What it binds is not known. The sample has other DNA sequences that encode this CDR3 too.

The length of the CDR3 is 14 residues. Trimming removed 0 bases at V and 2 bases at J, with 5 bases between. CDR1 is MGHRA, CDR2 YSYEKL, per germline. The source material was unstimulated CD8+ T cells sorted from spleen or lymph node cells, sampled before intestinal transplant. The TCR sequence derives from a human donor who received an intestinal transplant. The chain carries TRBV4-1 and TRBJ1-5; D is unclear. The CDR3 loop reads CASSQDRGNQPQHF. CDR3 in DNA: TGCGCCAGCAGCCAAGATCGGGGCAATCAGCCCCAGCATTTT.